A single sample is the source of the 30 T cell receptor beta chains below, sequenced in a study of blood T cell repertoires in COVID-19. Only in-frame clones appear in the TCRdb table, and some are missing; sequencing was by immunoSEQ multiplex PCR. The sample comprises about 150,000 clones, approximately 88% of which are singletons, and roughly 5% rests with the top ten. Input material: PBMCs or T cells enriched from blood (not recorded which). The receptors here all came from a man aged 65 to 79 who had been exposed to COVID-19.

V usage is TRBV18 and J usage is TRBJ2-7, with 9 nucleotides matching TRBD1. Germline-derived CDR1 and CDR2 are KGHSH and LQKENI. With 3 bases clipped from V and 0 bases from J, the junction kept 3 bases outside the gene matches. The CDR3 is 15 residues long. The CDR3 DNA reads as TGTGCCAGCTCACCGGGACAGGGACCCTCCTACGAGCAGTACTTC. It encodes CASSPGQGPSYEQYF.

This chain joins TRBV25-1 and TRBJ2-2, with D maybe TRBD1 (7 bases). Germline V gene lookup returns CDR1 MGHDK and CDR2 SYGVNS. CDR3 length: 17 amino acids. V was shortened by 5 bases and J by 0 bases, with 16 bases between the two germline ends. This chain's CDR3 is CASSPPGGLPNTGELFF. As DNA, the CDR3 is TGTGCCAGCAGTCCCCCAGGGGGGCTCCCGAACACCGGGGAGCTGTTTTTT.

The V gene is TRBV5-5, the J gene TRBJ2-7, with TRBD1 identical over 7 bases. Germline lookup yields CDR1 SGHKS and CDR2 YYEKEE (reference sequence). CDR3 length equals 16 residues. The junction had 14 bases not matched to a gene; V was cut back by 4 bases and J by 4 bases. CDR3 coding DNA: TGTGCCAGCAGCATGATAGGGACAGTTACAACTTACGAGCAGTACTTC. Translating gives CASSMIGTVTTYEQYF.

The chain carries TRBV11-3 and TRBJ2-1; 8 bases match TRBD2. With V trimmed by 5 bases and J by 6 bases, 3 bases remained unmatched. The CDR3 sequence is 13 residues long. The germline V gene encodes CDR1 SGHNT and CDR2 YENEEA. CDR3 sequence reads: CASSVGGANEQFF. CDR3 nucleotide sequence: TGTGCCAGCAGCGTCGGGGGGGCCAATGAGCAGTTCTTC.

The chain employs TRBV7-2 and TRBJ1-4; no clear D. Looked up from germline, CDR1 is SGHTA and CDR2 is FQGNSA. The ends were cut back, 5 bases at V and 8 bases at J, with 18 bases in the middle. This CDR3 has 15 residues. The CDR3 coding sequence is TGTGCCAGCAGCAACGAGGGCAGAGGCGGGGAAAAACTGTTTTTT. Translated: CASSNEGRGGEKLFF. Supplemented by reference TRBV7-2 and TRBJ1-4, the full variable domain reads GAGVSQSPSNKVTEKGKDVELRCDPISGHTALYWYRQSLGQGLEFLIYFQGNSAPDKSGLPSDRFSAERTGGSVSTLTIQRTQQEDSAVYLCASSNEGRGGEKLFFGSGTQLSVL.

This chain links TRBV4-3 with TRBJ2-2; 8 positions match TRBD2. This CDR3 is built from 15 residues. V was clipped by 4 bases and J by 2 bases; unmatched bases: 3. Germline V lookup: CDR1 LGHNA, CDR2 YSLEER. CDR3 DNA: TGCGCCAGCAGCCGGACTAGCTTCAACACCGGGGAGCTGTTTTTT. Translated, it gives CASSRTSFNTGELFF.

In this sample, this clone turned up a few times. The chain uses TRBV6-2 or TRBV6-3 and TRBJ1-2; 7 bases are a match to TRBD1. J lost 4 bases, V lost 4 bases, and 9 bases had no gene match. The CDR3 covers 15 residues. Germline CDR1 and CDR2: MNHEY and SVGEGT. The CDR3 coding sequence is TGTGCCAGCAGTTCCCCTAACAGGGGCGGCTATGGCTACACCTTC. Translating gives CASSSPNRGGYGYTF.

This chain links TRBV3-1 (or the pseudogene TRBV3-2) with TRBJ2-1, with unresolved D. The V end was cut by 2 bases, the J end by 4 bases, with 9 bases between. The germline V gene has CDR1 LGHDT and CDR2 YNNKEL (reference sequence). The CDR3 covers 14 residues. CDR3 DNA sequence: TGTGCCAGCAGCCAACCCCACGGTTACAATGAGCAGTTCTTC. Protein sequence: CASSQPHGYNEQFF.

The V and J genes are TRBV2 and TRBJ1-4, with 9 positions matching TRBD1. The CDR3 consists of 15 residues. Trimming removed 4 bases from V and 7 bases from J; junction bases left unmatched: 7. CDR1 is SNHLY, CDR2 FYNNEI, per germline. CDR3 amino acids: CASSVGQGRSEKLFF. In DNA form, the CDR3 reads TGTGCCAGCAGTGTGGGACAGGGTAGAAGTGAAAAACTGTTTTTT.

The chain links TRBV7-2 to TRBJ1-2; weak D call: TRBD1 (5 bases). V was pared by 5 bases and J by 4 bases, with 17 bases between. Germline V gives CDR1 SGHTA, CDR2 FQGNSA. CDR3 length equals 15 residues. The DNA for the CDR3 is TGTGCCAGCAGCGATGCGGGACTCCTGGGCTATGGCTACACCTTC. Its translation is CASSDAGLLGYGYTF.

V gene TRBV7-2 combines with J gene TRBJ2-3; 13 bases line up with TRBD2. Germline loops: CDR1 SGHTA, CDR2 FQGNSA. Trimming removed 1 base from V and 2 bases from J; junction bases left unmatched: 6. The CDR3 has 18 residues. The CDR3 here is CASSLDPGLAGDTDTQYF. The CDR3 DNA reads TGTGCCAGCAGCTTAGACCCCGGACTAGCGGGGGACACAGATACGCAGTATTTT.

V is TRBV27 and J is TRBJ1-2; D call uncertain. Trimming stripped 5 bases from V and 2 bases from J, with 9 bases between. Germline CDR1 MNHEY, CDR2 SMNVEV (reference sequence). The CDR3 length is 13 residues. DNA of the CDR3: TGTGCCAGCAGTCGCGGTCTCAACTATGGCTACACCTTC. Translation: CASSRGLNYGYTF.

The chain couples TRBV28 to TRBJ2-3, with 7 nucleotides matching TRBD1. Germline-derived CDR1 and CDR2 are MDHEN and SYDVKM. The trim removed 6 bases at V and 3 bases at J, leaving 9 bases unmatched. CDR3 length equals 15 residues. The CDR3 nucleotides are TGTGCCAGCAGCTTAGGGGGCTCGGGGACAGATACGCAGTATTTT. Amino acid sequence: CASSLGGSGTDTQYF.

This clone was counted once. V usage is TRBV7-2 and J usage is TRBJ1-1; TRBD1 matches at 7 bases. The CDR3 extends over 15 amino acids. V lost 5 bases to trimming and J lost 1 base; unmatched junction nucleotides: 7. The germline V gene has CDR1 SGHTA and CDR2 FQGNSA. CDR3 nucleotide sequence: TGTGCCAGCAGCGCATCCGGGACAGCGAACACTGAAGCTTTCTTT. It specifies CASSASGTANTEAFF.

This chain connects TRBV5-1 to TRBJ1-1; D unresolved. V was shortened by 5 bases and J by 6 bases, with 23 bases between the two germline ends. The germline V gene encodes CDR1 SGHRS and CDR2 YFSETQ. The CDR3 is made up of 16 amino acids. CDR3 protein: CASSRDPLRIRAEAFF. The CDR3 DNA follows: TGCGCCAGCAGTCGCGACCCACTCAGGATCCGAGCTGAAGCTTTCTTT.

The CDR3 spells CASSVAGITGELFF. The DNA for the CDR3 is TGTGCCAGCAGCGTAGCGGGAATCACCGGGGAGCTGTTTTTT. V gene TRBV9 combines with J gene TRBJ2-2; D may be TRBD2 (5 bases). CDR1 and CDR2 from the germline V gene are SGDLS and YYNGEE. This CDR3 has 14 residues. Trimming cost V 0 bases and J 4 bases, with 7 bases left between them.

The chain recombines TRBV12-3 or TRBV12-4 with TRBJ2-2, with a tentative D call TRBD2 (7 bases). CDR3 length: 12 residues. V gave up 6 bases and J gave up 11 bases, with 13 bases separating them. CDR3 residues: CASRRGGGELFF. CDR3 nucleotides: TGTGCCAGCAGGAGGGGGGGTGGCGAGCTGTTTTTT.

The chain has TRBV6-8 and TRBJ2-1, with TRBD2 matching 7 bases. This CDR3 is 15 amino acids long. Germline-derived CDR1 and CDR2 are MNHGY and SAAAGT. V lost 5 bases and J lost 5; bases outside the gene matches: 9. DNA for the CDR3: TGTGCCAGCAGTCCTTGCCTAGCGGACAACAATGAGCAGTTCTTC. This encodes CASSPCLADNNEQFF.

The genes are TRBV11-3 and TRBJ2-7; D may be TRBD2 (5 bases). V lost 5 bases and J lost 6, with 14 bases in between. Per germline, CDR1 SGHNT and CDR2 YENEEA. The CDR3 consists of 13 residues. DNA for the CDR3: TGTGCCAGCAGCCCCGGGGAAAGATCCGAGCAGTACTTC. Translated, it gives CASSPGERSEQYF.

The chain uses TRBV27 and TRBJ2-5, with D perhaps matching TRBD2 (6 bases). Germline CDR1 reads MNHEY; CDR2 reads SMNVEV (reference sequence). The CDR3 consists of 13 residues. Trimming removed 2 bases at V and 5 bases at J, with 9 bases between. The CDR3 region is CASSLRGSETQYF. DNA of the CDR3: TGTGCCAGCAGTTTACGGGGGTCGGAGACCCAGTACTTC.

V usage is TRBV29-1 and J usage is TRBJ2-2; 7 nucleotides match TRBD2. This CDR3 contains 14 residues. V lost 5 bases, J lost 4 bases, and 7 bases stayed unmatched. Germline values: CDR1 SQVTM, CDR2 ANQGSEA. CDR3 bases: TGCAGCGTTCCGGAGGGAGGGTTCACCGGGGAGCTGTTTTTT. Translation: CSVPEGGFTGELFF.

This clone has more than one count but fewer than ten. The chain has TRBV18 and TRBJ2-7, with 9 positions matching TRBD2. V trimming: 2 bases; J trimming: 7 bases; junction bases outside the gene matches: 6. Germline V CDR1 and CDR2: KGHSH, LQKENI. This CDR3 is built from 14 residues. This chain's CDR3 is CASSPGGRAGEQYF. CDR3 nucleotide sequence: TGTGCCAGCTCACCAGGCGGGAGGGCCGGTGAGCAGTACTTC.

The V and J genes are TRBV28 and TRBJ2-4; weak D call: TRBD1 (6 bases). This CDR3 is 15 amino acids long. V was shortened by 3 bases and J by 4 bases, with 13 bases between the two germline ends. Germline CDR1 is MDHEN and CDR2 is SYDVKM. The chain's CDR3 is CASSFGQGSKNIQYF. The DNA for the CDR3 is TGTGCCAGCAGTTTCGGGCAGGGGTCGAAAAACATTCAGTACTTC.

V usage is TRBV28 and J usage is TRBJ2-7; 9 bases fit TRBD1. There are 16 residues in the CDR3. The V gene's germline CDR1 is MDHEN and CDR2 SYDVKM. The V and J ends lost 4 bases and 5 bases, in that order; junction bases with no gene match: 12. Here the CDR3 reads CASSSNRDRVAHEQYF. Written as DNA, the CDR3 is TGTGCCAGCAGTTCGAACCGGGACAGGGTTGCCCACGAGCAGTACTTC.

The chain uses TRBV6-5 and TRBJ1-3; D call uncertain. Per the germline V gene, CDR1 is MNHEY and CDR2 is SVGAGI. V was pared by 0 bases and J by 4 bases, with 13 bases between. The CDR3 runs 16 residues. The CDR3, as DNA: TGTGCCAGCAGTTACTCGCTCGGGGTGACAGGAAACACCATATATTTT. Protein sequence: CASSYSLGVTGNTIYF.

The rearrangement uses TRBV12-5 and TRBJ2-7; the D is unclear. This CDR3 contains 11 residues. V lost 7 bases to trimming and J lost 3 bases, with 7 bases between them. Germline CDR1 is LGHNT and CDR2 is FRNRAP. The CDR3 here is CASVPFYEQYF. In nucleotides, the CDR3 is TGTGCTAGTGTCCCTTTCTACGAGCAGTACTTC. Full variable domain (rest looked up from reference TRBV12-5 and TRBJ2-7): DARVTQTPRHKVTEMGQEVTMRCQPILGHNTVFWYRQTMMQGLELLAYFRNRAPLDDSGMPKDRFSAEMPDATLATLKIQPSEPRDSAVYFCASVPFYEQYFGPGTRLTVT.

This clone was detected only a few times. The genes are TRBV9 and TRBJ1-1, with no clear D. The ends were cut back, 0 bases at V and 0 bases at J, with 6 bases in the middle. The CDR3 has 14 amino acids. The V gene's germline CDR1 is SGDLS and CDR2 YYNGEE. The CDR3 here is CASSVGPMNTEAFF. DNA of the CDR3: TGTGCCAGCAGCGTAGGTCCAATGAACACTGAAGCTTTCTTT. Together with reference TRBV9 and TRBJ1-1, the CDR3 gives the full variable domain: DSGVTQTPKHLITATGQRVTLRCSPRSGDLSVYWYQQSLDQGLQFLIQYYNGEERAKGNILERFSAQQFPDLHSELNLSSLELGDSALYFCASSVGPMNTEAFFGQGTRLTVV.

The CDR3 loop reads CASSGQGFGQETQYF. The CDR3 DNA follows: TGCGCCAGCAGCGGACAGGGATTTGGCCAAGAGACCCAGTACTTC. This chain uses TRBV5-1 with TRBJ2-5, with 8 positions matching TRBD1. This CDR3 has 15 residues. The ends lost 4 bases at V and 1 base at J; junction bases unmatched: 6. From germline, CDR1 is SGHRS and CDR2 YFSETQ.

The chain combines TRBV29-1 with TRBJ2-7; 8 bases match TRBD1. Germline values: CDR1 SQVTM, CDR2 ANQGSEA. The CDR3 sequence is 12 residues long. V was pared by 7 bases and J by 4 bases, with 6 bases of the junction left unmatched. This CDR3 reads CSGGQGTYEQYF. The CDR3 DNA reads as TGCAGCGGCGGACAGGGAACATACGAGCAGTACTTC.

V usage is TRBV11-2 and J usage is TRBJ1-6; 8 nucleotides match TRBD1. The V segment lost 4 bases and the J segment 11 bases; nucleotides outside the gene matches: 10. CDR3 length: 15 amino acids. Germline CDR1 is SGHAT and CDR2 is FQNNGV. CDR3 region: CASSYQGAGRPPLHF. The CDR3 coding sequence is TGTGCCAGCAGCTATCAGGGGGCGGGTAGGCCACCCCTCCACTTT.